The clone carrying this T cell receptor (beta chain) has only a few counts. Its antigen is not known. Germline loops: CDR1 MNHNS, CDR2 SASEGT. This CDR3 contains 14 residues. V lost 5 bases and J 0 bases, leaving 7 bases between the germline ends. The data were taken from a study of response to subunit inactivated influenza vaccine. Whole-study results and caveats: Every seasonal influenza vaccination brings in few new T cells, the authors suggested.

TCRdb redid the calling of the RT-PCR reads with MiXCR, one entry per CDR3 protein. The data show some 800,000 distinct CDR3 sequences, approximately 21% seen once. This clonotype was obtained from a man aged 50 to 60 who received an inactivated influenza vaccine. Source: PBMCs from blood, taken roughly 5 days after vaccination. This chain uses TRBV6-1 with TRBJ2-2; no reliable D call. CDR3 amino acids: CASSTQANTGELFF. CDR3 bases: TGTGCCAGCAGTACGCAGGCGAACACCGGGGAGCTGTTTTTT.